Below are 3 T cell receptor beta chains sequenced from a single sample in a study of CD8 T cells in ankylosing spondylitis. TCRdb reprocessed the 5' RACE reads with MiXCR, giving one entry per CDR3 protein. The table records 250,000 or so distinct CDR3 sequences, 15% to 20% of them present only once. Specimen: blood, either unsorted or a sorted T cell fraction (not recorded which). These receptors were obtained from a male donor with ankylosing spondylitis or in good health (not recorded which).

This sequence joins TRBV7-3 and TRBJ2-7; D is perhaps TRBD1 or TRBD2 (5 bases each). The CDR3 runs to 14 residues. Germline assignment: CDR1 SGHTA and CDR2 FQGTGA. V was clipped by 5 bases and J by 2 bases, with 13 bases between them. In DNA form, the CDR3 reads TGTGCCAGCAGCCCCGGGGCACCTACCTACGAGCAGTACTTC. Translation gives CASSPGAPTYEQYF.

This clonotype was observed a handful of times. CDR3 protein: CSVGGRPRETQYF. The CDR3 DNA reads as TGCAGCGTTGGAGGACGGCCTCGAGAGACCCAGTACTTC. The chain joins TRBV29-1 to TRBJ2-5; the D is unclear. Germline V lookup: CDR1 SQVTM, CDR2 ANQGSEA. The CDR3 is made up of 13 amino acids. V was shortened by 4 bases and J by 4 bases, with 13 bases between the two germline ends.

This clonotype was seen repeatedly, ten times or more. This sequence joins TRBV9 and TRBJ1-2; 7 nucleotides match TRBD1. Looked up from germline, CDR1 is SGDLS and CDR2 is YYNGEE. Losses at the gene ends were 4 bases for V and 3 bases for J; bases not matched to a gene: 9. The CDR3 covers 15 residues. Written as DNA, the CDR3 is TGTGCCAGCAGCCCAGAGGGAGGACAGGACTATGGCTACACCTTC. It yields the protein CASSPEGGQDYGYTF.